This T cell receptor (beta chain) was obtained from a study of beta chain features in type 1 diabetes. At the level of the study: Over all samples combined, fewer than 130,000,000 sorted cells were examined.

This clone was counted many times. Antigen unknown. Findings and limits, study-wide: For cells with high TCR expression, cDNA sequencing could yield over-representation. In comparison with healthy donors, patients had naive, central memory and Treg TCRB repertoires that appeared more similar. When Type 1 diabetes patients were examined, their TCRB CDR3s proved moderately but significantly shorter in all four CD4+ subsets.

The germline gives CDR1 GTSNPN, CDR2 SVGIG (reference sequence). Trimming cost V 5 bases and J 4 bases, with 18 bases left between them. The CDR3 has 14 amino acids. Expressed TCRB transcripts got sequenced, as all isolated RNA was reverse transcribed. Some 3.6 million reads was the average for naive, central memory and regulatory T cell samples. Profiled with immunoSEQ multiplex PCR; TCRdb holds only in-frame clones, not every one. This sample has a few hundred thousand clones, with around 10% found just once. The sequence was obtained from a man aged 25 to 45 with type 1 diabetes. Sequences were obtained from central memory CD4+ T cells from blood. V gene TRBV30 combines with J gene TRBJ2-7, with a tentative D call TRBD2 (7 bases). The CDR3 is CAWRSERGGYEQYF. The CDR3 nucleotides are TGTGCCTGGCGGTCGGAGAGGGGGGGATACGAGCAGTACTTC.